This T cell receptor (beta chain) came from a study of OX40 agonist ivuxolimab in advanced cancers. On the study more broadly: At 82.7% male, the cohort had a mean age of 60 years, ranging from roughly 23 to 80.

Only in-frame clones appear in the TCRdb table, and some are missing; sequencing was by immunoSEQ multiplex PCR. The sample lists tens of thousands of clones; around 81% were seen once. The CDR3 is 16 amino acids. Germline V CDR1 and CDR2: LNHDA, SQIVND (reference sequence). After removal of 5 bases from V and 5 bases from J, the junction contained 10 bases not matched to a gene. The sequenced sample was CD4+ or CD8+ T cells sorted from blood, obtained in a trial of the OX40 agonist ivuxolimab. The clonotype was recovered from an adult with an advanced solid tumor such as melanoma, head and neck, liver or kidney cancer. The chain combines TRBV19 with TRBJ2-2; TRBD2 agrees at 8 bases. The CDR3 DNA follows: TGTGCCAGTAGTGCCCGGGGTAGCGGGAAGACCGGGGAGCTGTTTTTT. Protein: CASSARGSGKTGELFF.